Shown below are 5 T cell receptor beta chains from a single sample sequenced in a study of blood T cell repertoires in COVID-19. Method: immunoSEQ multiplex PCR; TCRdb's copy keeps in-frame clones and lacks some. Of approximately 34,000 clones in the sample, roughly 80% were seen once. Sequencing input: peripheral blood. Receptors originate from a man between 65 and 85 years old with COVID-19, enrolled during active disease.

J is TRBJ1-1 and V is TRBV4-3; a possible D gene is TRBD1 (5 bases). The V end was cut by 1 base, the J end by 6 bases, with 12 bases between. The CDR3 sequence is 14 residues long. Germline assignment: CDR1 LGHNA and CDR2 YSLEER. The CDR3 is CASSQGSGEAEAFF. The CDR3 DNA sequence: TGCGCCAGCAGCCAAGGGTCGGGGGAGGCTGAAGCTTTCTTT.

The chain joins TRBV3-1 (or the pseudogene TRBV3-2) to TRBJ2-4; possible D gene TRBD1, 6 bases. Trimming cost V 3 bases and J 0 bases, with 9 bases left between them. CDR1 and CDR2 (germline): LGHDT, YNNKEL (reference sequence). This CDR3 contains 15 residues. The CDR3 DNA reads as TGTGCCAGCAGCCATGGGGGCCTAGCCAAAAACATTCAGTACTTC. Protein product: CASSHGGLAKNIQYF.

V is TRBV5-1 and J is TRBJ1-1, with D hard to call. The V end was cut by 3 bases, the J end by 8 bases, with 17 bases between. Germline CDR1 SGHRS, CDR2 YFSETQ. CDR3 length equals 14 residues. The CDR3 loop is CASSSLARTGEAFF. In DNA, the CDR3 is TGCGCCAGCAGCTCTCTTGCCAGGACTGGCGAAGCTTTCTTT.

This clone is a singleton in its sample. The rearrangement joins TRBV28 to TRBJ1-6, with TRBD1 matching 7 bases. Germline V gene data show CDR1 as MDHEN and CDR2 as SYDVKM. The CDR3 totals 15 residues. Losses at the gene ends were 5 bases for V and 7 bases for J; bases not matched to a gene: 8. CDR3 sequence: CASSALGTANSPLHF. In DNA, the CDR3 is TGTGCCAGCAGTGCGCTGGGGACAGCCAATTCACCCCTCCACTTT.

The table lists this clone with a few counts. The chain employs TRBV2 and TRBJ1-4, with D perhaps matching TRBD1 (6 bases). V gave up 9 bases and J gave up 8 bases, with 16 bases separating them. The CDR3 is 13 residues long. CDR1 is SNHLY, CDR2 FYNNEI, per germline. CDR3: CARNQGIGEKLFF. The CDR3 region has the DNA TGTGCCAGAAATCAGGGGATAGGGGAAAAACTGTTTTTT.